Listed below are T cell receptor beta chains from one sample, sequenced in a study of glioma-infiltrating T cells after dendritic cell vaccination. TCRdb's copy holds only in-frame clones and misses some; the assay was immunoSEQ multiplex PCR. The sample shows about 49,000 clones, roughly 85% of them seen only once. The sample was blood, taken before dendritic cell vaccination. Every receptor here comes from a human donor with glioblastoma. CDR3s include the opening cysteine and the closing phenylalanine or tryptophan. D genes are given only for firm matches. Clone sizes are given selectively: once, few, many, or a class where the clone is expanded.

D gene	clone size	V gene	J gene	CDR3 protein	CDR3 DNA
TRBD2	NA	TRBV30	TRBJ2-1	CAWTLLAGAYNEQFF	TGTGCCTGGACCCTCCTAGCGGGGGCCTACAATGAGCAGTTCTTC
NA	NA	TRBV27	TRBJ2-1	CASSFLASGYNEQFF	TGTGCCAGCAGTTTTTTAGCGTCGGGGTACAATGAGCAGTTCTTC
TRBD1	NA	TRBV5-1	TRBJ1-5	CASSPGQGWEPQHF	TGCGCCAGCAGCCCCGGACAGGGGTGGGAGCCCCAGCATTTT
NA	NA	TRBV7-2	TRBJ2-5	CASSLDPDLQETQYF	TGTGCCAGCAGCTTAGATCCGGACTTGCAAGAGACCCAGTACTTC
TRBD2	once	TRBV14	TRBJ2-7	CASSQGWLAVSYEQYF	TGTGCCAGCAGCCAAGGGTGGCTAGCGGTGTCCTACGAGCAGTACTTC
NA	NA	TRBV5-4	TRBJ2-7	CASSWGAGSSYEQYF	TGTGCCAGCAGCTGGGGAGCGGGTAGCTCCTACGAGCAGTACTTC
NA	NA	TRBV16	TRBJ1-1	CASSQTSSVGTEAFF	TGTGCCAGCAGCCAAACCTCATCGGTCGGCACTGAAGCTTTCTTT
TRBD2	NA	TRBV11-2	TRBJ2-1	CASSLRRLAGGLNEQFF	TGTGCCAGCAGCCTGAGAAGACTAGCGGGAGGGCTTAATGAGCAGTTCTTC
NA	few	TRBV11-1	TRBJ1-1	CASSLDLLDEAFF	TGTGCCAGCAGCTTAGACCTACTTGATGAAGCTTTCTTT
TRBD1	NA	TRBV6-5	TRBJ2-7	CASRGGQGPYEQYF	TGTGCCAGCAGGGGGGGACAGGGCCCCTACGAGCAGTACTTC
TRBD1	NA	TRBV27	TRBJ1-1	CASRPGQMNTEAFF	TGTGCCAGCAGGCCGGGACAGATGAACACTGAAGCTTTCTTT
TRBD2	NA	TRBV7-8	TRBJ2-7	CASSESGGIYEQYF	TGTGCCAGCAGCGAGTCGGGGGGGATATACGAGCAGTACTTC
NA	NA	TRBV29-1	TRBJ1-2	CSVGEGGGYGYTF	TGCAGCGTTGGCGAAGGGGGTGGCTATGGCTACACCTTC
TRBD2	NA	TRBV7-9	TRBJ2-7	CASSPWGGVKLDEQYF	TGTGCCAGCAGCCCCTGGGGAGGGGTGAAGTTGGACGAGCAGTACTTC
TRBD2	NA	TRBV15	TRBJ2-7	CATSGGVRRDEQYF	TGTGCCACCAGCGGGGGGGTCAGACGAGACGAGCAGTACTTC
NA	NA	TRBV5-1	TRBJ2-1	CASSLDSLRSYNEQFF	TGCGCCAGCAGCTTGGACTCACTCCGCTCCTACAATGAGCAGTTCTTC
NA	NA	TRBV6-5	TRBJ2-3	CASSYRGRTDTQYF	TGTGCCAGCAGTTACCGAGGCCGCACAGATACGCAGTATTTT
TRBD2	NA	TRBV9	TRBJ2-5	CASSVDIGGRAQETQYF	TGTGCCAGCAGCGTAGATATTGGCGGGAGGGCCCAAGAGACCCAGTACTTC
NA	NA	TRBV30	TRBJ1-6	CAWSSHGIENNSPLHF	TGTGCCTGGAGTTCGCACGGGATAGAAAATAATTCACCCCTCCACTTT
TRBD1	NA	TRBV9	TRBJ2-7	CASSVGQGTYEQYF	TGTGCCAGCAGCGTTGGACAGGGCACCTACGAGCAGTACTTC
NA	NA	TRBV18	TRBJ1-2	CASSPQTLPPGGYTF	TGTGCCAGCTCACCACAGACACTTCCCCCAGGAGGCTACACCTTC
NA	NA	TRBV7-3	TRBJ1-2	CASSLTGDRSLYGYTF	TGTGCCAGCAGCTTAACGGGCGACAGGAGCCTCTATGGCTACACCTTC
TRBD2	NA	TRBV7-2	TRBJ2-5	CASSLALAGAGETQYF	TGTGCCAGCAGCTTAGCTCTAGCGGGGGCGGGGGAGACCCAGTACTTC